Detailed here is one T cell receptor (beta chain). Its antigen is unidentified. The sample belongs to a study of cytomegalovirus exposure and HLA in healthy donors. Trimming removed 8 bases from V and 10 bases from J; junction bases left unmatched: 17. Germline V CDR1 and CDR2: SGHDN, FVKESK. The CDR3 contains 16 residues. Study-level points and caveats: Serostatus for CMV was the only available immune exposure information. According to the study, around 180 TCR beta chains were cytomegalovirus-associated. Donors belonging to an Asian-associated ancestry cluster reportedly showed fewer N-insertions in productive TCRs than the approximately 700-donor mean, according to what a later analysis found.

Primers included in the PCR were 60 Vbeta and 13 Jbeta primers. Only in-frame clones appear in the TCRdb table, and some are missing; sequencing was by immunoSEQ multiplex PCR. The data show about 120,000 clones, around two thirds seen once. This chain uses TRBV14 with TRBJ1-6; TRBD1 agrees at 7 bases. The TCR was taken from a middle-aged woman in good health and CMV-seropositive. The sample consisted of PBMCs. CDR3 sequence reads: CASSPGQLLFGSPLHF. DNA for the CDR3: TGTGCCAGCTCCCCGGGACAGCTCCTTTTTGGATCACCCCTCCACTTT.